The next 30 T cell receptor beta chains were all read from a single sample in a study of beta chain features in type 1 diabetes. Study results and caveats: Among patients with Type 1 diabetes, TCRB CDR3s were moderately but significantly shorter in every one of the four CD4+ subsets.

The antigens of these receptors remain unknown. Expressed TCRB transcripts were sequenced because the entire RNA isolate underwent reverse transcription. Assay used: immunoSEQ multiplex PCR; TCRdb lists only in-frame clones, some missing. In the table there are 65,000 to 85,000 clones, approximately 50% of which are singletons. Source material: central memory CD4+ T cells from blood. Receptors were obtained from a man aged 25 to 45 with type 1 diabetes.

V is TRBV7-2 and J is TRBJ2-1, with D possibly TRBD2 on 5 matching bases. Trimming pared 4 bases from V and 3 bases from J, leaving 16 bases between. CDR3 length: 16 residues. Germline CDR1 reads SGHTA; CDR2 reads FQGNSA. The CDR3, as DNA: TGTGCCAGCAGCTCAATCCCGGCGGGCAGCTACAATGAGCAGTTCTTC. Translated, it gives CASSSIPAGSYNEQFF.

This clone was recorded once. The chain employs TRBV5-1 and TRBJ2-5; perhaps TRBD2 as D (5 bases). Germline V gene data show CDR1 as SGHRS and CDR2 as YFSETQ. V gave up 2 bases and J gave up 5 bases, with 16 bases separating them. The CDR3 length is 15 residues. The CDR3 DNA reads TGCGCCAGCAGCTTTCAACCGGGATCCGCGGAGACCCAGTACTTC. It translates to CASSFQPGSAETQYF. The variable domain in full, completed from reference TRBV5-1 and TRBJ2-5, reads KAGVTQTPRYLIKTRGQQVTLSCSPISGHRSVSWYQQTPGQGLQFLFEYFSETQRNKGNFPGRFSGRQFSNSRSEMNVSTLELGDSALYLCASSFQPGSAETQYFGPGTRLLVL.

The rearrangement links TRBV5-6 to TRBJ2-2, with TRBD1 identical over 9 bases. The CDR3 has 17 residues. The germline CDR1 and CDR2 sequences are SGHDT and YYEEEE. V shed 4 bases, J shed 7 bases, and the junction held 14 bases outside the gene matches. CDR3 residues: CASSPRSRTGVYGELFF. CDR3 bases: TGTGCCAGCAGCCCCAGGTCAAGGACAGGGGTTTACGGGGAGCTGTTTTTT.

In nucleotides, the CDR3 is TGTGCCAGCAGCTCCGGACAGGGTGCTAACTATGGCTACACCTTC. Translated, it gives CASSSGQGANYGYTF. The chain combines TRBV5-8 with TRBJ1-2; the match to TRBD1 covers 8 bases. Germline-derived CDR1 and CDR2 are SGHTS and YDEGEE. V lost 3 bases to trimming and J lost 0 bases; unmatched junction nucleotides: 4. The CDR3 covers 15 residues. The entire variable domain, with the rest obtained from reference TRBV5-8 and TRBJ1-2, is as follows: EAGVTQSPTHLIKTRGQQATLRCSPISGHTSVYWYQQALGLGLQFLLWYDEGEERNRGNFPPRFSGRQFPNYSSELNVNALELEDSALYLCASSSGQGANYGYTFGSGTRLTVV.

In its sample, this clone was seen a few times. The chain joins TRBV6-6 to TRBJ2-1, with 9 bases that match TRBD1. V trimming: 2 bases; J trimming: 9 bases; junction bases outside the gene matches: 8. CDR3 length equals 15 residues. Germline CDR1 reads MNHNY; CDR2 reads SVGAGI (reference sequence). CDR3 sequence (DNA): TGTGCCAGCAGTTACCCCGAACAGGGGGCGCCTGAGCAGTTCTTC. This encodes CASSYPEQGAPEQFF.

V and J are TRBV5-6 and TRBJ2-5; a weak D match, TRBD1 (5 bases). Germline CDR1 reads SGHDT; CDR2 reads YYEEEE. V lost 4 bases to trimming and J lost 1 base, with 17 bases between them. The CDR3 length is 16 residues. In DNA, the CDR3 is TGTGCCAGCAGCAGGGGATCGACGGCGGCCCAAGAGACCCAGTACTTC. Translated, it gives CASSRGSTAAQETQYF.

The chain combines TRBV6-6 with TRBJ2-3; 12 nucleotides align to TRBD2. This CDR3 comprises 13 residues. CDR1 and CDR2 (germline): MNHNY, SVGAGI (reference sequence). Losses at the gene ends were 10 bases for V and 4 bases for J; bases not matched to a gene: 3. In DNA form, the CDR3 reads TGTGCCACCGGACTAGCGGGACCAGATACGCAGTATTTT. The encoded protein is CATGLAGPDTQYF.

This chain links TRBV28 with TRBJ2-1; 9 positions agree with TRBD1. The CDR3 has 14 amino acids. Germline trimming cut 6 bases from V and 4 bases from J; bases unmatched to any gene: 4. Germline assignment: CDR1 MDHEN and CDR2 SYDVKM. The CDR3 loop is CASRPTGGYNEQFF. The CDR3, as DNA: TGTGCCAGCAGACCGACAGGGGGTTACAATGAGCAGTTCTTC.

V gene TRBV4-2 combines with J gene TRBJ2-2, with 9 nucleotides matching TRBD1. Germline V gives CDR1 LGHNA, CDR2 YNFKEQ. V shed 4 bases, J shed 6 bases, and the junction held 9 bases outside the gene matches. This CDR3 spans 16 amino acids. The CDR3 here is CASSPETGGYAGELFF. CDR3 sequence (DNA): TGTGCCAGCAGCCCAGAAACAGGGGGCTACGCCGGGGAGCTGTTTTTT.

This clone was detected only once. The chain recombines TRBV5-1 with TRBJ1-2; D not certain. The CDR3 sequence is 13 residues long. V lost 4 bases and J lost 0, with 7 bases in between. CDR1 and CDR2 from the germline V gene are SGHRS and YFSETQ. CDR3 protein: CASSLGSNYGYTF. The CDR3 DNA is TGCGCCAGCAGCCTAGGCTCTAACTATGGCTACACCTTC.

The chain joins TRBV25-1 to TRBJ1-2; 8 bases map to TRBD1. V shed 2 bases and J 6 bases; nucleotides not matched to a gene: 5. The germline CDR1 and CDR2 sequences are MGHDK and SYGVNS. The CDR3 runs 14 residues. The CDR3 DNA reads as TGTGCCAGCAGTGAAGAGGGACAGGTCAATGGCTACACCTTC. Translating gives CASSEEGQVNGYTF.

This chain connects TRBV6-5 to TRBJ1-5; 7 nucleotides line up with TRBD1. This CDR3 spans 14 amino acids. V shed 6 bases, J shed 6 bases, and the junction held 8 bases outside the gene matches. Germline V lookup: CDR1 MNHEY, CDR2 SVGAGI. The CDR3 sequence is CASRETGKGQPQHF. The DNA of the CDR3 is TGTGCCAGCAGAGAGACAGGGAAGGGTCAGCCCCAGCATTTT.

This clone has a handful of counts. This rearrangement joins TRBV5-1 to TRBJ2-1; 11 nucleotides agree with TRBD2. The CDR3 has 16 residues. Germline V gene lookup returns CDR1 SGHRS and CDR2 YFSETQ. V lost 4 bases and J lost 9; bases outside the gene matches: 12. CDR3 nucleotides: TGCGCCAGCAGCCCGACCGTGACTAGCGGGGAACTTGAGCAGTTCTTC. This codes for CASSPTVTSGELEQFF.

The rearrangement uses TRBV13 and TRBJ1-3; TRBD1 is a possible D gene (6 bases). V dropped 4 bases and J dropped 2 bases, with 12 bases sitting between them. Germline CDR1 and CDR2: PRHDT and FYEKMQ (reference sequence). This CDR3 spans 15 amino acids. This chain's CDR3 is CASSSWGLPGNTIYF. Here the CDR3 DNA reads TGTGCCAGCAGCTCGTGGGGGCTTCCTGGAAACACCATATATTTT. The complete variable domain, with remaining parts taken from reference TRBV13 and TRBJ1-3, reads AAGVIQSPRHLIKEKRETATLKCYPIPRHDTVYWYQQGPGQDPQFLISFYEKMQSDKGSIPDRFSAQQFSDYHSELNMSSLELGDSALYFCASSSWGLPGNTIYFGEGSWLTVV.

V gene TRBV11-3 combines with J gene TRBJ2-7; D is unresolved. Germline CDR1 reads SGHNT; CDR2 reads YENEEA. The CDR3 has 11 residues. Trimming left V 5 bases short and J 4 bases short, with 6 bases between. The CDR3 reads CASSLQYEQYF. In DNA, the CDR3 is TGTGCCAGCAGCCTCCAGTACGAGCAGTACTTC.

This chain links TRBV30 with TRBJ2-5; D remains unclear. V was clipped by 0 bases and J by 2 bases, with 10 bases between them. This CDR3 region has 14 residues. Germline lookup yields CDR1 GTSNPN and CDR2 SVGIG (reference sequence). The CDR3 sequence is CAWSVLSGQETQYF. CDR3 DNA sequence: TGTGCCTGGAGTGTACTTTCCGGGCAAGAGACCCAGTACTTC.

This chain uses TRBV15 with TRBJ1-5, with D possibly being TRBD1 (5 bases). V lost 5 bases and J lost 2, with 10 bases in between. CDR3 length: 14 amino acids. Germline CDR1 is LNHNV and CDR2 is YYDKDF (reference sequence). This CDR3 reads CATSAGLGNQPQHF. The CDR3 DNA reads as TGTGCCACCAGCGCAGGGTTGGGCAATCAGCCCCAGCATTTT.

About this clone itself: Distinct nucleotide sequences in the sample also encode this CDR3. The chain couples TRBV7-9 to TRBJ2-6; D possibly corresponds to TRBD2 (6 bases). CDR3 size: 15 residues. Germline CDR1 is SEHNR and CDR2 is FQNEAQ (reference sequence). V shed 1 base and J shed 2 bases, with 6 bases lying between them. The CDR3 spells CASSLGGAGANVLTF. The CDR3 DNA is TGTGCCAGCAGCTTAGGGGGGGCTGGGGCCAACGTCCTGACTTTC.

There are a few counts of this clone. The chain has TRBV29-1 and TRBJ1-1, with no clear D. V dropped 8 bases and J dropped 5 bases, with 21 bases sitting between them. Germline V gene data show CDR1 as SQVTM and CDR2 as ANQGSEA. This CDR3 contains 14 residues. CDR3 DNA: TGCAGCTTACAAAGGGCAGCCCCGGGGACTGAAGCTTTCTTT. Its translation: CSLQRAAPGTEAFF.

This clone was seen more than once but under ten times. This chain uses TRBV5-1 with TRBJ2-4, with D maybe TRBD2 (6 bases). Germline values: CDR1 SGHRS, CDR2 YFSETQ. CDR3 length: 16 residues. V was clipped by 0 bases and J by 1 base, with 11 bases between them. As DNA, the CDR3 is TGCGCCAGCAGCTTGGAGGCAGGGAGGGCCAAAAACATTCAGTACTTC. Amino acids: CASSLEAGRAKNIQYF. Filled out from reference TRBV5-1 and TRBJ2-4, the complete variable domain reads KAGVTQTPRYLIKTRGQQVTLSCSPISGHRSVSWYQQTPGQGLQFLFEYFSETQRNKGNFPGRFSGRQFSNSRSEMNVSTLELGDSALYLCASSLEAGRAKNIQYFGAGTRLSVL.

This sequence joins TRBV19 and TRBJ1-6; D not certain. The germline V gene encodes CDR1 LNHDA and CDR2 SQIVND (reference sequence). The CDR3 covers 15 residues. V dropped 6 bases and J dropped 3 bases, with 12 bases sitting between them. CDR3 nucleotides: TGTGCCAGTAGGCCAGACACCCTCTATAATTCACCCCTCCACTTT. This encodes CASRPDTLYNSPLHF.

V usage is TRBV6-1 and J usage is TRBJ2-7, with D unclear. The CDR3 contains 12 residues. Germline CDR1 reads MNHNS; CDR2 reads SASEGT. Trimming cost V 7 bases and J 0 bases, with 7 bases left between them. The CDR3 nucleotides are TGTGCCAGCACGGCGGTCTCCTACGAGCAGTACTTC. Its translation is CASTAVSYEQYF.

This clone was observed once. CDR3 DNA: TGTGCCAGCAGCTCGACTAGCGGGGGATGGGATGAGCAGTTCTTC. Amino acid sequence: CASSSTSGGWDEQFF. The V and J genes are TRBV11-3 and TRBJ2-1, with TRBD2 matching 12 bases. V was clipped by 4 bases and J by 8 bases; unmatched bases: 6. This CDR3 region has 15 residues. Germline V CDR1 and CDR2: SGHNT, YENEEA.

This clone was observed a few times. The chain couples TRBV4-1 to TRBJ1-2; D is ambiguous. The V end lost 1 base, the J end lost 4 bases, and 16 bases lay between the germline ends. From germline, CDR1 is MGHRA and CDR2 YSYEKL. This CDR3 region has 16 residues. CDR3 residues: CASSQAPRGERYGYTF. CDR3 nucleotides: TGCGCCAGCAGCCAAGCCCCCCGGGGAGAACGCTATGGCTACACCTTC.

In the case of this clone: The sample carries other DNA sequences with the same CDR3. V gene TRBV2 combines with J gene TRBJ2-5, with a weak D call TRBD1 (6 bases). Trimming left V 7 bases short and J 2 bases short, with 11 bases between. Germline V CDR1 and CDR2: SNHLY, FYNNEI. The CDR3 length is 13 residues. The CDR3 loop is CASNPQGQETQYF. Written as DNA, the CDR3 is TGTGCCAGCAATCCCCAGGGGCAAGAGACCCAGTACTTC.

This clone has only a few counts. The chain has TRBV5-5 and TRBJ2-2; D is perhaps TRBD2 (6 bases). CDR3 length: 16 residues. The V end lost 2 bases, the J end lost 6 bases, and 17 bases lay between the germline ends. Germline V CDR1 and CDR2: SGHKS, YYEKEE (reference sequence). Here the CDR3 reads CASSFVPPTRPGELFF. The CDR3 region has the DNA TGTGCCAGCAGCTTCGTGCCCCCGACTAGACCCGGGGAGCTGTTTTTT.

The CDR3 bases are TGTGCCACCAGAGGACTAGCCGACACCGGGGAGCTGTTTTTT. It translates to CATRGLADTGELFF. This chain connects TRBV10-3 to TRBJ2-2; 8 nucleotides align to TRBD2. J lost 3 bases, V lost 10 bases, and 7 bases had no gene match. This CDR3 contains 14 residues. Germline CDR1 and CDR2: ENHRY and SYGVKD.

This clone has a handful of counts. V and J are TRBV7-9 and TRBJ2-1; D remains ambiguous. The V gene lost 2 bases and the J gene lost 9 bases, with 14 bases spanning the gap. The CDR3 is 14 residues long. Germline V gene data show CDR1 as SEHNR and CDR2 as FQNEAQ (reference sequence). The CDR3 nucleotides read TGTGCCAGCAGCTTACGGTCGGTCGATGGTGAGCAGTTCTTC. Encoded protein: CASSLRSVDGEQFF.

This sequence joins TRBV2 and TRBJ2-5; D gene uncertain. This CDR3 spans 13 amino acids. The V and J ends lost 6 bases and 5 bases respectively, with 13 bases between them. Germline V gene data show CDR1 as SNHLY and CDR2 as FYNNEI. The CDR3 loop reads CASSPTLRETQYF. The CDR3 coding sequence is TGTGCCAGCAGCCCGACATTGCGCGAGACCCAGTACTTC.

J is TRBJ2-7 and V is TRBV28; 13 nucleotides agree with TRBD2. CDR3 length: 16 amino acids. From germline, CDR1 is MDHEN and CDR2 SYDVKM. The V and J ends lost 5 bases and 4 bases, in that order; junction bases with no gene match: 8. CDR3 sequence reads: CASSPLGLAGVYEQYF. In DNA, the CDR3 is TGTGCCAGCAGTCCTCTAGGACTAGCGGGAGTTTACGAGCAGTACTTC.